Below are 20 T cell receptor beta chains sequenced from a single sample in a study of blood T cell repertoires in COVID-19. Libraries were prepared by immunoSEQ multiplex PCR; TCRdb keeps only in-frame clonotypes and omits some of them. The sample shows about 200,000 clones, 84% of them seen only once. The sequenced material came from peripheral blood. These receptors came from a human donor in a cohort sampled during active COVID-19.

The chain couples TRBV29-1 to TRBJ1-2; TRBD1 agrees at 11 bases. CDR1 SQVTM and CDR2 ANQGSEA come from the germline V gene. The ends lost 6 bases at V and 3 bases at J; junction bases unmatched: 3. This CDR3 is 13 amino acids long. CDR3: CSVGTGGDYGYTF. Here the CDR3 DNA reads TGCAGCGTAGGGACAGGGGGAGACTATGGCTACACCTTC.

This chain joins TRBV18 and TRBJ1-5; possibly TRBD1 for D (6 bases). The V end lost 2 bases, the J end lost 4 bases, and 15 bases lay between the germline ends. CDR3 length equals 16 residues. Germline lookup yields CDR1 KGHSH and CDR2 LQKENI. The CDR3 here is CASSPAGQKGNQPQHF. CDR3 sequence (DNA): TGTGCCAGCTCACCAGCCGGACAGAAGGGGAATCAGCCCCAGCATTTT.

This chain links TRBV27 with TRBJ2-7; no reliable D call. V was clipped by 3 bases and J by 3 bases, with 12 bases between them. The CDR3 runs 14 residues. Germline V gene data show CDR1 as MNHEY and CDR2 as SMNVEV (reference sequence). CDR3: CASSFIGENYEQYF. The CDR3 DNA follows: TGTGCCAGCAGTTTTATAGGAGAAAACTACGAGCAGTACTTC.

The count of this clone is one. The chain couples TRBV7-2 to TRBJ2-7; D is undetermined. The CDR3 totals 18 residues. CDR1 is SGHTA and CDR2 is FQGNSA in the germline V gene. Trimming stripped 1 base from V and 5 bases from J, with 24 bases between. The CDR3 protein is CASSLEARYWAKFHEQYF. DNA of the CDR3: TGTGCCAGCAGCTTAGAGGCCAGGTATTGGGCTAAGTTCCACGAGCAGTACTTC.

J is TRBJ2-2 and V is TRBV19; 8 bases fit TRBD1. This CDR3 comprises 16 residues. Germline V gene data show CDR1 as LNHDA and CDR2 as SQIVND (reference sequence). Trimming took 6 bases from V and 4 from J; bases not matched to a gene: 10. The CDR3 DNA reads TGTGCCAGTAGAACGACCGGGACAGGAATCACCGGGGAGCTGTTTTTT. Amino acid sequence: CASRTTGTGITGELFF. The full variable domain, its missing parts supplied by reference TRBV19 and TRBJ2-2, is DGGITQSPKYLFRKEGQNVTLSCEQNLNHDAMYWYRQDPGQGLRLIYYSQIVNDFQKGDIAEGYSVSREKKESFPLTVTSAQKNPTAFYLCASRTTGTGITGELFFGEGSRLTVL.

This chain joins TRBV19 and TRBJ2-7, with 11 bases aligning to TRBD2. CDR1 and CDR2 from the germline V gene are LNHDA and SQIVND (reference sequence). Trimming took 7 bases from V and 4 from J; bases not matched to a gene: 6. The CDR3 contains 14 residues. Here the CDR3 reads CASNPGLAEYEQYF. DNA for the CDR3: TGTGCCAGTAATCCGGGACTAGCGGAGTACGAGCAGTACTTC.

The genes are TRBV19 and TRBJ1-5, with TRBD1 as a possible D gene (6 bases). Germline loops: CDR1 LNHDA, CDR2 SQIVND (reference sequence). The V end lost 5 bases, the J end lost 0 bases, and 20 bases lay between the germline ends. The CDR3 is 18 amino acids. The CDR3 sequence is CASSSQGSVRYSNQPQHF. The CDR3 coding sequence is TGTGCCAGTAGTTCCCAGGGGTCGGTTCGATATAGCAATCAGCCCCAGCATTTT.

The chain carries TRBV5-8 and TRBJ2-7; 12 bases match TRBD2. V dropped 4 bases and J dropped 4; count of bases not matched to a gene: 6. Germline loops: CDR1 SGHTS, CDR2 YDEGEE. The CDR3 contains 15 residues. The CDR3, as DNA: TGTGCCAGCAGCCCCTGGGGGACTAGCGGGTACGAGCAGTACTTC. Its protein product is CASSPWGTSGYEQYF.

V and J are TRBV27 and TRBJ2-7; the D gene is possibly TRBD1 (5 bases). Per the germline V gene, CDR1 is MNHEY and CDR2 is SMNVEV (reference sequence). The CDR3 sequence is 17 residues long. Trimming cost V 6 bases and J 4 bases, with 25 bases left between them. In nucleotides, the CDR3 is TGTGCCAGCAGCTCAGGGCCCCGGGCCCCATATACTTACGAGCAGTACTTC. Translating it yields CASSSGPRAPYTYEQYF.

This sequence joins TRBV19 and TRBJ2-1; 10 bases map to TRBD1. There are 14 residues in the CDR3. CDR1 and CDR2 from the germline V gene are LNHDA and SQIVND (reference sequence). Losses at the gene ends were 7 bases for V and 6 bases for J; bases not matched to a gene: 6. The CDR3 coding sequence is TGTGCCAGTAACACCCGGACAGGGGGCAATGAGCAGTTCTTC. Residues: CASNTRTGGNEQFF.

The chain employs TRBV5-4 and TRBJ2-7; D may be TRBD1 (6 bases). From germline, CDR1 is SGHNT and CDR2 YYREEE (reference sequence). This CDR3 region has 14 residues. V lost 4 bases, J lost 2 bases, and 13 bases lay in between. DNA of the CDR3: TGTGCCAGCAGCCCCCGGCAGGGGACCTACGAGCAGTACTTC. Amino acid sequence: CASSPRQGTYEQYF.

The rearrangement joins TRBV29-1 to TRBJ2-5; TRBD1 matches at 9 bases. V trimming: 6 bases; J trimming: 3 bases; junction bases outside the gene matches: 11. The length of the CDR3 is 15 residues. CDR1 and CDR2 (germline): SQVTM, ANQGSEA. This chain's CDR3 is CSVKYRGLDEETQYF. The CDR3 nucleotides are TGCAGCGTAAAGTACAGGGGGCTGGATGAAGAGACCCAGTACTTC.

This rearrangement joins TRBV11-3 to TRBJ2-3, with 12 bases aligning to TRBD2. Trimming at V came to 3 bases and at J to 1 base, leaving 2 bases not matched to a gene. Germline-derived CDR1 and CDR2 are SGHNT and YENEEA. This CDR3 contains 16 residues. The CDR3 sequence is CASSLGLAGRTDTQYF. The DNA of the CDR3 is TGTGCCAGCAGCTTGGGACTAGCGGGTCGCACAGATACGCAGTATTTT.

The chain links TRBV28 to TRBJ1-2, with TRBD1 as a possible D gene (6 bases). With 1 base removed from V and 6 bases from J, the gap between germline ends came to 9 bases. The CDR3 has 13 residues. CDR1 is MDHEN, CDR2 SYDVKM, per germline. CDR3 sequence: CASSLYWTDGYTF. CDR3 coding DNA: TGTGCCAGCAGTTTATATTGGACAGATGGCTACACCTTC.

The CDR3 here is CASSIGQGASYEQYF. The CDR3 DNA reads as TGTGCCAGCAGTATTGGACAGGGGGCATCCTACGAGCAGTACTTC. This chain joins TRBV7-8 and TRBJ2-7, with 11 positions matching TRBD1. In germline, CDR1 is SGHVS, CDR2 FQNEAQ. The length of the CDR3 is 15 residues. V lost 6 bases and J lost 1; bases outside the gene matches: 5.

The chain carries TRBV4-1 and TRBJ1-1; D is uncertain. V was pared by 5 bases and J by 10 bases, with 23 bases between. This CDR3 comprises 15 residues. Germline V CDR1 and CDR2: MGHRA, YSYEKL. The CDR3 nucleotides are TGCGCCAGCAGCTTGAAAAGGCTGGCGCTCTCAGGAGCTTTCTTT. Translated, it gives CASSLKRLALSGAFF.

The chain recombines TRBV9 with TRBJ2-7; TRBD2 aligns across 8 bases. Germline V gene data show CDR1 as SGDLS and CDR2 as YYNGEE. The CDR3 has 15 amino acids. Unmatched junction bases numbered 6, after V lost 4 bases and J lost 0 bases. This chain's CDR3 is CASSPASGSSYEQYF. The CDR3 DNA is TGTGCCAGCAGCCCCGCTAGCGGGTCCTCCTACGAGCAGTACTTC.

V and J are TRBV15 and TRBJ2-7; TRBD2 agrees at 10 bases. Germline V gives CDR1 LNHNV, CDR2 YYDKDF (reference sequence). This CDR3 contains 16 residues. V trimming: 0 bases; J trimming: 4 bases; junction bases outside the gene matches: 6. CDR3 nucleotides: TGTGCCACCAGCAGAGATTGGGCTAGCGGGAGATACGAGCAGTACTTC. Translating gives CATSRDWASGRYEQYF.

This clone was detected only once. J is TRBJ2-1 and V is TRBV3-1 (or the pseudogene TRBV3-2); TRBD2 matches 7 bases. Germline trimming cut 4 bases from V and 7 bases from J; bases unmatched to any gene: 16. This CDR3 is built from 17 residues. The germline V gene encodes CDR1 LGHDT and CDR2 YNNKEL (reference sequence). The CDR3 DNA sequence: TGTGCCAGCAGCCCAAACCTAGTAACGGGAGGAGGTAATGAGCAGTTCTTC. It is translated as CASSPNLVTGGGNEQFF.

This chain connects TRBV2 to TRBJ2-1; 7 bases align to TRBD2. The CDR3 is 15 amino acids. The trim removed 4 bases at V and 1 base at J, leaving 4 bases unmatched. Germline CDR1 and CDR2: SNHLY and FYNNEI. The CDR3 sequence: CASSGSGFSYNEQFF. The CDR3 DNA sequence: TGTGCCAGCAGTGGTAGCGGGTTTTCCTACAATGAGCAGTTCTTC.